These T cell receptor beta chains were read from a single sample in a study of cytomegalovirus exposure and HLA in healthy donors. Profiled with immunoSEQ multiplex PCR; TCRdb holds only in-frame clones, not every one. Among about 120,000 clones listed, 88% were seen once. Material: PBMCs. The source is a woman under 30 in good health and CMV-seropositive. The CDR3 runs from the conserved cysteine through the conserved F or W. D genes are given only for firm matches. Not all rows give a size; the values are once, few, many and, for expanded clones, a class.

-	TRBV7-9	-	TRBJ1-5	TGTGCCAGCAGCTTGCACAACAATCAGCCCCAGCATTTT	CASSLHNNQPQHF
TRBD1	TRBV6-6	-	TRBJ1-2	TGTGCCAGCAGGGACAGGGGAGGGAACTATGGCTACACCTTC	CASRDRGGNYGYTF
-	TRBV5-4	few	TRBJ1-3	TGTGCCAGCAGCTCAGGGGTCTCTGGAAACACCATATATTTT	CASSSGVSGNTIYF
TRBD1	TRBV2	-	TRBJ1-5	TGTGCCAGCAGTCCCGGGACAGGGGTACATCAGCCCCAGCATTTT	CASSPGTGVHQPQHF
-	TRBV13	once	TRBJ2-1	TGTGCCAGCAGCTTTGTTGGCGAGCAGTTCTTC	CASSFVGEQFF
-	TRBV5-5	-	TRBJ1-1	TGTGCCAGCAGCTTGAGGCGACAGAACACTGAAGCTTTCTTT	CASSLRRQNTEAFF
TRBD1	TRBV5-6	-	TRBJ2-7	TGTGCCAGCAGCTTGGCCGGGACAGGCCCCAAGGAGCAGTACTTC	CASSLAGTGPKEQYF
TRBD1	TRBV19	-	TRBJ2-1	TGTGCCAGTAGAGAGTCCGGGACAGGGGGCGTTGAGCAGTTCTTC	CASRESGTGGVEQFF
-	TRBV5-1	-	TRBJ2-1	TGCGCCAGCAGCTTGTTTGTATCAGGCTACAATGAGCAGTTCTTC	CASSLFVSGYNEQFF
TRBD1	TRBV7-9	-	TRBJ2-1	TGTGCCAGCAGCTCGAACCCCGGACAGGGGGGCAATGAGCAGTTCTTC	CASSSNPGQGGNEQFF
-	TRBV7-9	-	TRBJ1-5	TGTGCCAGCAGCGAGAATAGCAATCAGCCCCAGCATTTT	CASSENSNQPQHF
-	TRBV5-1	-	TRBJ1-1	TGCGCCAGCAGCTTGGAGGGAGGGTTCACTGAAGCTTTCTTT	CASSLEGGFTEAFF
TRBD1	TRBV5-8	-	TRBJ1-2	TGTGCCAGCAGAACTGCCGGGACAGGGGCCTCCTATGGCTACACCTTC	CASRTAGTGASYGYTF
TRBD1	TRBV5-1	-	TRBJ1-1	TGCGCCAGCAGCCATGGGACAGGCACTGAAGCTTTCTTT	CASSHGTGTEAFF
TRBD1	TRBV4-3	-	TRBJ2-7	TGCGCCAGCAGCCGCGACAGGGCTGGGGAGCAGTACTTC	CASSRDRAGEQYF
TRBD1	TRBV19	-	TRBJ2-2	TGTGCCAGTAGAGCCGACAGGGTCGGACCCGGGGAGCTGTTTTTT	CASRADRVGPGELFF
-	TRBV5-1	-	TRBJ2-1	TGCGCCAGCAGCTTGGTTGTCGAGAACAATGAGCAGTTCTTC	CASSLVVENNEQFF
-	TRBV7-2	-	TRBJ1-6	TGTGCCAGCTTGAGCCGGGGACTCGGTTCACCCCTCCACTTT	CASLSRGLGSPLHF
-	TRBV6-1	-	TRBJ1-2	TGTGCCATCCGGGACACCTATAACTATGGCTACACCTTC	CAIRDTYNYGYTF
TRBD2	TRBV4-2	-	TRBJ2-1	TGTGCCAGCAGCCAAGGTGGTCTAGCGGGGGGGGCCAGGATCAATGAGCAGTTCTTC	CASSQGGLAGGARINEQFF
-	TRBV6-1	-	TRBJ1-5	TGTGCCAGCATTATCGGGTCAGCAGGGAATCAGCCCCAGCATTTT	CASIIGSAGNQPQHF
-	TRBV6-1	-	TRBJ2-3	TGTGCCAGCAGTGAAACGTCAGGAAAAGATACGCAGTATTTT	CASSETSGKDTQYF
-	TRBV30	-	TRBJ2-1	TGTGCCTGGAGTGTACTCCTAGCGAGCTCCTACAATGAGCAGTTCTTC	CAWSVLLASSYNEQFF
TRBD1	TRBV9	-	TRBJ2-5	TGTGCCAGCAGCGGAGGGACAGCTAATCTACAAGAGACCCAGTACTTC	CASSGGTANLQETQYF
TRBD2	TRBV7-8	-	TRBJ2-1	TGTGCCAGCAGCTTAGGGGGACTAGCGTACACAGATGAGCAGTTCTTC	CASSLGGLAYTDEQFF
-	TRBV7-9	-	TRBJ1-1	TGTGCCAGCAGCTTGGGCGGGGGGCGAGGGACTGAAGCTTTCTTT	CASSLGGGRGTEAFF
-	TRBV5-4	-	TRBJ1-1	TGTGCCAGCAGCTTTCACGGGAACACTGAAGCTTTCTTT	CASSFHGNTEAFF
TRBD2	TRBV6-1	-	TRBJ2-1	TGTGCCAGCAGTTCTAGCGGGGGGAGTTACAATGAGCAGTTCTTC	CASSSSGGSYNEQFF
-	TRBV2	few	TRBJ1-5	TGTGCCAGCAGTGATTGGGCAGAGCAGCATTTT	CASSDWAEQHF
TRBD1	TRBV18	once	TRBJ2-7	TGTGCCAGCTCACCACGGGGACAGAGCTCCTACGAGCAGTACTTC	CASSPRGQSSYEQYF
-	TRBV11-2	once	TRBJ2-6	TGTGCCAGCAGCTTTGCGCAGGGCTTGCCCGGGGCCAACGTCCTGACTTTC	CASSFAQGLPGANVLTF
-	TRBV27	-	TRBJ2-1	TGTGCCAGCAGTTTCCAGGATACATACAATGAGCAGTTCTTC	CASSFQDTYNEQFF
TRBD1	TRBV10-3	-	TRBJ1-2	TGTGCCATCAGTGAACCAGGGGGCATTGGCTACACCTTC	CAISEPGGIGYTF